Shown below are 21 T cell receptor beta chains from a single sample sequenced in a study of graft-versus-host responses after intestinal transplantation. Generated by immunoSEQ multiplex PCR, the TCRdb table keeps only in-frame clones and is missing some. The table records more than 2,000 clones, 25% to 30% of them present only once. The starting material was alloreactive CD4+ T cells from a mixed lymphocyte reaction culture, obtained before transplantation. The subset denotes: CFSE-low proliferating T cells sorted from approximately 6-day pre-transplant mixed lymphocyte reaction (GvH or HvG direction). These receptors were collected from a human patient who was an organ donor for intestinal transplantation.

As concerns this clone: A much more abundant neighbour one base away suggests this may be a read error. Other DNA sequences from this sample encode an identical CDR3 as well. The chain recombines TRBV5-1 with TRBJ1-3; 8 bases agree with TRBD1. Germline CDR1 SGHRS, CDR2 YFSETQ. CDR3 length: 16 amino acids. DNA of the CDR3: TGCGCCAGCAGCTTTTTGGGGACAGGCGCCGGAAATACCATATATTTT. Translation gives CASSFLGTGAGNTIYF.

The rearrangement links TRBV5-6 to TRBJ2-5; D remains ambiguous. Germline V gene sequence: CDR1 SGHDT, CDR2 YYEEEE. V lost 3 bases to trimming and J lost 5 bases, with 5 bases between them. The CDR3 runs 11 residues. The CDR3 coding sequence is TGTGCCAGCAGCTCGGTGGAGACCCAGTACTTC. Translating it yields CASSSVETQYF.

In its sample, this clone was seen once. The rearrangement joins TRBV19 to TRBJ2-2, with D perhaps matching TRBD2 (6 bases). Trimming removed 1 base from V and 7 bases from J, with 7 bases in between. Germline-derived CDR1 and CDR2 are LNHDA and SQIVND (reference sequence). The CDR3 sequence is 13 residues long. The CDR3 sequence: CASSIGGLGELFF. In DNA form, the CDR3 reads TGTGCCAGTAGTATAGGGGGACTCGGGGAGCTGTTTTTT.

This sequence joins TRBV19 and TRBJ2-2; weak D call: TRBD2 (6 bases). The V end was cut by 3 bases, the J end by 6 bases, with 8 bases between. CDR1 is LNHDA and CDR2 is SQIVND in the germline V gene (reference sequence). The CDR3 has 13 residues. The CDR3 DNA sequence: TGTGCCAGTAGTATTTGGGAGGCCGGGGAGCTGTTTTTT. It is translated as CASSIWEAGELFF.

The chain recombines TRBV6-1 with TRBJ1-1; 7 bases line up with TRBD1. Germline CDR1 MNHNS, CDR2 SASEGT. With 6 bases clipped from V and 1 base from J, the junction kept 5 bases outside the gene matches. CDR3 length: 14 amino acids. CDR3 protein: CASSVDRRNTEAFF. The CDR3 bases are TGTGCCAGCAGCGTGGACAGGCGGAACACTGAAGCTTTCTTT.

This clone was seen more than once but under ten times. A read error may account for a junction end that differs from germline. The gene calls are TRBV5-4 and TRBJ2-2, with TRBD2 matching over 8 bases. Germline-derived CDR1 and CDR2 are SGHNT and YYREEE (reference sequence). This CDR3 contains 16 residues. The CDR3: CASSQFGTSDTGELFF. The CDR3 DNA is TGCGCCAGCAGCCAATTTGGGACTAGTGACACCGGGGAGCTGTTTTTT.

By share, this clone ranks as medium-sized. The chain combines TRBV7-9 with TRBJ2-1, with 8 nucleotides matching TRBD2. Germline V gives CDR1 SEHNR, CDR2 FQNEAQ (reference sequence). V lost 5 bases and J lost 1; bases outside the gene matches: 13. The CDR3 is made up of 18 amino acids. The CDR3 spells CASSRGLARGWSYNEQFF. The CDR3 DNA follows: TGTGCCAGCAGCCGTGGACTAGCAAGAGGATGGTCCTACAATGAGCAGTTCTTC.

J is TRBJ2-7 and V is TRBV28; 11 positions match TRBD1. The ends lost 6 bases at V and 3 bases at J; junction bases unmatched: 7. In germline, CDR1 is MDHEN, CDR2 SYDVKM. The CDR3 sequence is 15 residues long. CDR3 DNA: TGTGCCAGCAGGTCCGGGACAGGGGGAGTCTACGAGCAGTACTTC. It translates to CASRSGTGGVYEQYF.

This clone was recorded once. The chain joins TRBV19 to TRBJ1-5; TRBD1 agrees at 7 bases. Per the germline V gene, CDR1 is LNHDA and CDR2 is SQIVND (reference sequence). J gave up 5 bases and V 8 bases, and 6 bases lay outside the gene matches. The CDR3 extends over 13 amino acids. Here the CDR3 reads CASAQGLDQPQHF. CDR3 in DNA: TGTGCCAGTGCACAGGGGTTAGATCAGCCCCAGCATTTT.

About this clone itself: Given a far larger clone just one base away, this is likely a sequencing read error. The V call is TRBV6-6, the J call TRBJ2-7; TRBD2 agrees at 7 bases. The CDR3 runs 13 residues. The V gene's germline CDR1 is MNHNY and CDR2 SVGAGI (reference sequence). The CDR3 sequence: CASRRAGPYEQCF. CDR3 in DNA: TGTGCCAGCAGGAGAGCGGGACCTTACGAGCAGTGCTTC.

As to this clone: This probably arose from a read error, given a far larger clone one base away. This chain connects TRBV6-5 to TRBJ2-7; tentatively, D is TRBD2 (5 bases). CDR1 is MNHEY and CDR2 is SVGAGI in the germline V gene. The CDR3 contains 13 residues. Trimming stripped 8 bases from V and 4 bases from J, with 15 bases between. The chain's CDR3 is CASGSGLSYEQYF. The CDR3 DNA reads as TGTGCCAGCGGGAGCGGCTTAAGTTACGAGCAGTACTTC.

The J gene is TRBJ2-3, the V gene TRBV5-3; 14 nucleotides match TRBD2. TRBV5-3 carries the ORF label, with uncertain function. V was pared by 4 bases and J by 6 bases, with 7 bases of the junction left unmatched. This CDR3 spans 16 amino acids. CDR3 nucleotide sequence: TGTGCCAGAAGCAAGGGACTAGCGGGGGCAAAGGATACGCAGTATTTT. Protein: CARSKGLAGAKDTQYF.

The CDR3 sequence: CASSVVGVDEQYF. In DNA form, the CDR3 reads TGTGCCAGCAGTGTAGTAGGGGTCGACGAGCAGTACTTC. The rearrangement joins TRBV2 to TRBJ2-7; a weak D match, TRBD1 (5 bases). The CDR3 loop spans 13 amino acids. V lost 4 bases, J lost 5 bases, and 12 bases lay in between. Germline loops: CDR1 SNHLY, CDR2 FYNNEI.

This clone is large. The chain employs TRBV28 and TRBJ2-7; 10 nucleotides match TRBD1. Losses at the gene ends were 8 bases for V and 1 base for J; bases not matched to a gene: 11. Germline assignment: CDR1 MDHEN and CDR2 SYDVKM. This CDR3 comprises 16 residues. The CDR3 spells CASLATPGQGSYEQYF. Written as DNA, the CDR3 is TGTGCCAGCCTTGCTACTCCGGGACAGGGGTCCTACGAGCAGTACTTC. Looking up the rest from reference TRBV28 and TRBJ2-7 gives the full variable domain: DVKVTQSSRYLVKRTGEKVFLECVQDMDHENMFWYRQDPGLGLRLIYFSYDVKMKEKGDIPEGYSVSREKKERFSLILESASTNQTSMYLCASLATPGQGSYEQYFGPGTRLTVT.

By share, this clone counts as medium-sized. The J gene is TRBJ1-1, the V gene TRBV2; TRBD1 matches 11 bases. J gave up 4 bases and V 4 bases, and 5 bases lay outside the gene matches. In germline, CDR1 is SNHLY, CDR2 FYNNEI. The CDR3 is 15 residues long. The CDR3 DNA follows: TGTGCCAGCAGTGCCCGGGACAGGGGGGGCACTGAAGCTTTCTTT. Protein product: CASSARDRGGTEAFF. The full variable domain, completed using reference TRBV2 and TRBJ1-1, is EPEVTQTPSHQVTQMGQEVILRCVPISNHLYFYWYRQILGQKVEFLVSFYNNEISEKSEIFDDQFSVERPDGSNFTLKIRSTKLEDSAMYFCASSARDRGGTEAFFGQGTRLTVV.

This clone was counted between two and nine times. V and J are TRBV6-5 and TRBJ1-5; D gene ambiguous. From germline, CDR1 is MNHEY and CDR2 SVGAGI. V lost 4 bases and J 0 bases, leaving 7 bases between the germline ends. The CDR3 has 14 amino acids. The CDR3 here is CASSSRSSNQPQHF. The CDR3 DNA reads TGTGCCAGCAGTTCCCGCAGTAGCAATCAGCCCCAGCATTTT.

This clone has just a few counts. This rearrangement joins TRBV27 to TRBJ2-1; TRBD2 aligns across 8 bases. Looked up from germline, CDR1 is MNHEY and CDR2 is SMNVEV (reference sequence). There are 15 residues in the CDR3. After removal of 2 bases from V and 8 bases from J, the junction contained 8 bases not matched to a gene. The CDR3 loop is CASSLEGLVIYEQFF. In DNA form, the CDR3 reads TGTGCCAGCAGTTTAGAGGGACTAGTAATCTATGAGCAGTTCTTC.

The rearrangement uses TRBV2 and TRBJ1-1; 9 nucleotides agree with TRBD1. The CDR3 is 14 residues long. V was pared by 7 bases and J by 3 bases, with 6 bases of the junction left unmatched. The germline CDR1 and CDR2 sequences are SNHLY and FYNNEI. CDR3 nucleotides: TGTGCCAGCATATGGGACAGGGAGGACACTGAAGCTTTCTTT. It codes for CASIWDREDTEAFF. Drawing the rest from reference TRBV2 and TRBJ1-1, the complete variable domain is EPEVTQTPSHQVTQMGQEVILRCVPISNHLYFYWYRQILGQKVEFLVSFYNNEISEKSEIFDDQFSVERPDGSNFTLKIRSTKLEDSAMYFCASIWDREDTEAFFGQGTRLTVV.

The chain is built from TRBV2 and TRBJ1-3; the D gene is possibly TRBD1 (6 bases). The CDR3 runs 16 residues. Germline lookup yields CDR1 SNHLY and CDR2 FYNNEI. V was pared by 2 bases and J by 1 base, with 12 bases between. The CDR3 loop is CASSEIRTVSGNTIYF. CDR3 DNA: TGTGCCAGCAGTGAAATTCGGACAGTTTCTGGAAACACCATATATTTT.

This chain links TRBV6-5 with TRBJ1-2; D uncertain. Germline lookup yields CDR1 MNHEY and CDR2 SVGAGI. The CDR3 spans 13 residues. Trimming took off 5 bases at V and 0 bases at J, with 7 bases between the two ends. The CDR3 loop is CASSRGANYGYTF. The DNA for the CDR3 is TGTGCCAGCAGTCGGGGAGCTAACTATGGCTACACCTTC.

Of note for this clone: At one boundary the junction diverges from the germline segment, which might be a read error. V is TRBV4-3 and J is TRBJ1-2, with D possibly matching TRBD1 (6 bases). CDR1 and CDR2 (germline): LGHNA, YSLEER. The CDR3 runs 15 residues. In DNA form, the CDR3 reads TGCGCCAGTAGCCAAGACAGGCTGCTGAACTATGGCTACACCTTC. Amino acids: CASSQDRLLNYGYTF.